The 19 T cell receptor beta chains in this list originate from one sample, sequenced in a study of OX40 agonist ivuxolimab in advanced cancers. Assay used: immunoSEQ multiplex PCR; TCRdb lists only in-frame clones, some missing. The sample lists about 58,000 clones, roughly 89% occurring once. The starting material was CD4+ or CD8+ T cells sorted from blood, obtained in a trial of the OX40 agonist ivuxolimab. These receptors originate from an adult with an advanced solid tumor such as melanoma, head and neck, liver or kidney cancer.

The chain uses TRBV9 and TRBJ2-7, with no clear D. CDR3 length equals 15 residues. Germline V gives CDR1 SGDLS, CDR2 YYNGEE. V was clipped by 0 bases and J by 3 bases, with 13 bases between them. CDR3 in amino acids: CASSVGARKVYEQYF. The DNA for the CDR3 is TGTGCCAGCAGCGTAGGGGCTAGGAAGGTCTACGAGCAGTACTTC.

V gene TRBV7-2 combines with J gene TRBJ2-1; no firm D call. This CDR3 comprises 15 residues. Trimming cost V 4 bases and J 0 bases, with 10 bases left between them. The germline gives CDR1 SGHTA, CDR2 FQGNSA. CDR3: CASSSKGSSYNEQFF. The CDR3 bases are TGTGCCAGCAGCTCCAAGGGTAGCTCCTACAATGAGCAGTTCTTC.

The chain combines TRBV5-1 with TRBJ2-2; D could derive from TRBD1 or TRBD2 (5 bases each). V shed 0 bases and J shed 3 bases, with 12 bases lying between them. Per the germline V gene, CDR1 is SGHRS and CDR2 is YFSETQ. The CDR3 sequence is 16 residues long. The CDR3, as DNA: TGCGCCAGCAGCTTGGGGGACCGAGTGGACACCGGGGAGCTGTTTTTT. This sequence encodes CASSLGDRVDTGELFF.

The chain carries TRBV6-5 and TRBJ2-2, with D maybe TRBD1 (6 bases). This CDR3 comprises 14 residues. Germline CDR1 and CDR2: MNHEY and SVGAGI. Between the trimmed V and J ends, which lost 8 bases and 7 bases, there was a span of 17 bases. The CDR3 reads CASRGQPVIGELFF. DNA of the CDR3: TGTGCCAGCCGGGGACAACCGGTCATCGGGGAGCTGTTTTTT.

The chain combines TRBV5-1 with TRBJ1-1; D gene unclear. Germline V CDR1 and CDR2: SGHRS, YFSETQ. The CDR3 is made up of 16 amino acids. Trimming stripped 0 bases from V and 5 bases from J, with 17 bases between. CDR3 amino acids: CASSLGIRAAGTEAFF. CDR3 bases: TGCGCCAGCAGCTTGGGAATACGGGCTGCGGGGACTGAAGCTTTCTTT.

This rearrangement joins TRBV5-6 to TRBJ2-3, with a weak D call TRBD1 (6 bases). Germline V gene data show CDR1 as SGHDT and CDR2 as YYEEEE. CDR3 size: 14 residues. The V gene lost 4 bases and the J gene lost 6 bases, with 15 bases spanning the gap. The CDR3 loop reads CASSLGQGWDTQYF. The DNA for the CDR3 is TGTGCCAGCAGCCTAGGGCAGGGGTGGGATACGCAGTATTTT.

The chain employs TRBV5-4 and TRBJ2-7; TRBD2 matches 9 bases. There are 14 residues in the CDR3. Germline CDR1 reads SGHNT; CDR2 reads YYREEE (reference sequence). With 4 bases clipped from V and 6 bases from J, the junction kept 8 bases outside the gene matches. The CDR3 DNA follows: TGTGCCAGCAGCGGAATAGCGGGAGAGGGCGAGCAGTACTTC. Translating gives CASSGIAGEGEQYF.

The rearrangement links TRBV20-1 to TRBJ1-2; D is possibly TRBD1 (6 bases). The CDR3 extends over 11 amino acids. Trimming stripped 2 bases from V and 13 bases from J, with 14 bases between. Germline V gene lookup returns CDR1 DFQATT and CDR2 SNEGSKA (reference sequence). CDR3: CSARNRDTVTF. CDR3 nucleotide sequence: TGCAGTGCTAGAAACCGGGACACCGTCACCTTC.

This clone has a single count. The chain carries TRBV2 and TRBJ2-1; D might be TRBD1 (5 bases). Deletions cut 6 bases from V and 10 bases from J, with 19 bases between. The CDR3 contains 14 residues. CDR1 is SNHLY and CDR2 is FYNNEI in the germline V gene. The CDR3 coding sequence is TGTGCCAGCAGCCAGGACACCCTACAAGGGGAGCAGTTCTTC. This translates into CASSQDTLQGEQFF.

The rearrangement links TRBV30 to TRBJ2-5; D not resolved. This CDR3 is built from 11 residues. Per germline, CDR1 GTSNPN and CDR2 SVGIG (reference sequence). Trimming pared 5 bases from V and 3 bases from J, leaving 7 bases between. The DNA of the CDR3 is TGTGCCTGGGGGGTTAAAGAGACCCAGTACTTC. Translation gives CAWGVKETQYF.

This sequence joins TRBV30 and TRBJ2-7, with 9 bases lining up with TRBD2. Losses at the gene ends were 4 bases for V and 6 bases for J; bases not matched to a gene: 7. Germline V gene data show CDR1 as GTSNPN and CDR2 as SVGIG (reference sequence). CDR3 length equals 13 residues. The CDR3 reads CAWTTTSGFEQYF. CDR3 nucleotide sequence: TGTGCCTGGACGACGACTAGCGGTTTCGAGCAGTACTTC.

V usage is TRBV6-1 and J usage is TRBJ2-7, with 7 bases identical to TRBD1. J was trimmed by 0 bases and V by 7 bases; bases with no gene match: 9. The CDR3 spans 15 residues. Germline V CDR1 and CDR2: MNHNS, SASEGT. The CDR3 nucleotides read TGTGCCAGCACCCCCCGGACAGGCTTCTCCTACGAGCAGTACTTC. It specifies CASTPRTGFSYEQYF.

The chain carries TRBV10-3 and TRBJ2-7; D possibly corresponds to TRBD2 (5 bases). There are 14 residues in the CDR3. Trimming took off 0 bases at V and 0 bases at J, with 6 bases between the two ends. Germline values: CDR1 ENHRY, CDR2 SYGVKD. The CDR3 sequence: CAISESGSSYEQYF. The CDR3 nucleotides are TGTGCCATCAGTGAGTCGGGGAGCTCCTACGAGCAGTACTTC.

This rearrangement joins TRBV18 to TRBJ1-1; possible D gene TRBD1, 6 bases. Trimming cost V 2 bases and J 2 bases, with 9 bases left between them. The CDR3 length is 14 residues. Germline values: CDR1 KGHSH, CDR2 LQKENI. The CDR3 sequence: CASSPRGVNTEAFF. CDR3 sequence (DNA): TGTGCCAGCTCACCAAGGGGGGTCAACACTGAAGCTTTCTTT.

The rearrangement uses TRBV5-1 and TRBJ1-1; the D gene is possibly TRBD1 (6 bases). The V gene lost 5 bases and the J gene lost 4 bases, with 9 bases spanning the gap. The CDR3 is made up of 12 amino acids. CDR1 is SGHRS and CDR2 is YFSETQ in the germline V gene. CDR3 in amino acids: CASSAGATEAFF. CDR3 bases: TGCGCCAGCAGTGCGGGGGCCACTGAAGCTTTCTTT. The whole variable domain, remainder taken from reference TRBV5-1 and TRBJ1-1, is KAGVTQTPRYLIKTRGQQVTLSCSPISGHRSVSWYQQTPGQGLQFLFEYFSETQRNKGNFPGRFSGRQFSNSRSEMNVSTLELGDSALYLCASSAGATEAFFGQGTRLTVV.

The chain recombines TRBV10-3 with TRBJ1-2, with 12 bases identical to TRBD1. Germline V gene lookup returns CDR1 ENHRY and CDR2 SYGVKD. This CDR3 is built from 17 residues. V was pared by 3 bases and J by 6 bases, with 11 bases of the junction left unmatched. Here the CDR3 DNA reads TGTGCCATCAGTGACGCATATTGGGACAGGGGGCGAGATGGCTACACCTTC. As protein: CAISDAYWDRGRDGYTF.

This clone was detected only once. The V and J genes are TRBV5-4 and TRBJ1-2; 9 nucleotides match TRBD1. J was trimmed by 4 bases and V by 2 bases; bases with no gene match: 3. The CDR3 is made up of 14 amino acids. Per the germline V gene, CDR1 is SGHNT and CDR2 is YYREEE (reference sequence). The CDR3 sequence is CASSFRDRVYGYTF. In DNA, the CDR3 is TGTGCCAGCAGCTTCCGGGACAGGGTCTATGGCTACACCTTC. Full variable domain (rest looked up from reference TRBV5-4 and TRBJ1-2): ETGVTQSPTHLIKTRGQQVTLRCSSQSGHNTVSWYQQALGQGPQFIFQYYREEENGRGNFPPRFSGLQFPNYSSELNVNALELDDSALYLCASSFRDRVYGYTFGSGTRLTVV.

CDR3 DNA sequence: TGCGCCAGCAGTGAGGGGGCTGGGACAGATACGCAGTATTTT. Translation: CASSEGAGTDTQYF. The chain employs TRBV5-1 and TRBJ2-3; TRBD1 agrees at 7 bases. J was trimmed by 3 bases and V by 5 bases; bases with no gene match: 6. The CDR3 is made up of 14 amino acids. CDR1 is SGHRS and CDR2 is YFSETQ in the germline V gene.

V is TRBV12-5 and J is TRBJ2-5; possibly TRBD1 for D (5 bases). The CDR3 sequence is 12 residues long. V gave up 5 bases and J gave up 4 bases, with 8 bases separating them. CDR1 and CDR2 from the germline V gene are LGHNT and FRNRAP. The CDR3 DNA reads TGTGCTAGTGGTCTAGGGGCAGAGACCCAGTACTTC. Translating gives CASGLGAETQYF.